These T cell receptor beta chains were read from a single sample in a study of shared clonotypes between healthy human individuals. Here immunoSEQ multiplex PCR was the method, and the copy in TCRdb shows in-frame clones only, minus some. Of roughly 810,000 clones listed, about 96% are singletons. Sequenced material: naive CD8+ T cells sorted from blood. The receptors were sampled from a man aged 30-40 years in good health. Both conserved end residues are part of each CDR3. A D gene is named only where the DNA matches it firmly. Expanded clones are given a class, and other clones once, few, many or no size at all.

size: -; V: TRBV5-1; D: -; J: TRBJ2-1; CDR3: CASRLSSYNEQFF; DNA: TGCGCCAGCCGTCTGAGCTCCTACAATGAGCAGTTCTTC
size: -; V: TRBV7-9; D: -; J: TRBJ2-1; CDR3: CASSLVLGSPNNEQFF; DNA: TGTGCCAGCAGCTTAGTTCTAGGTTCCCCAAACAATGAGCAGTTCTTC
size: -; V: TRBV5-1; D: -; J: TRBJ2-5; CDR3: CASSWTEETQYF; DNA: TGCGCCAGCAGCTGGACAGAAGAGACCCAGTACTTC
size: once; V: TRBV9; D: -; J: TRBJ1-4; CDR3: CASSETFNEKLFF; DNA: TGTGCCAGCTCGGAGACCTTTAATGAAAAACTGTTTTTT
size: -; V: TRBV28; D: -; J: TRBJ2-7; CDR3: CATRDTDYEQYF; DNA: TGTGCCACCCGGGACACGGACTACGAGCAGTACTTC
size: -; V: TRBV28; D: -; J: TRBJ1-1; CDR3: CASRGGGAVVYTEAFF; DNA: TGTGCCAGCCGTGGGGGGGGCGCGGTGGTGTACACTGAAGCTTTCTTT
size: -; V: TRBV19; D: TRBD2; J: TRBJ2-1; CDR3: CASSEPSGSSYNEQFF; DNA: TGTGCCAGTAGCGAACCGAGCGGGAGCTCCTACAATGAGCAGTTCTTC
size: -; V: TRBV18; D: TRBD1; J: TRBJ2-1; CDR3: CASSPGGNSYNEQFF; DNA: TGTGCCAGCTCCCCAGGGGGTAACTCCTACAATGAGCAGTTCTTC
size: -; V: TRBV29-1; D: TRBD2; J: TRBJ2-7; CDR3: CVAGGYYEQYF; DNA: TGCGTTGCGGGGGGCTACTACGAGCAGTACTTC
size: -; V: TRBV6-1; D: -; J: TRBJ1-4; CDR3: CASSEALATNEKLFF; DNA: TGTGCCAGCAGTGAGGCCCTAGCAACTAATGAAAAACTGTTTTTT
size: -; V: TRBV4-1; D: TRBD1; J: TRBJ2-7; CDR3: CASSQEAGGRYEQYF; DNA: TGCGCCAGCAGCCAAGAGGCAGGGGGAAGGTACGAGCAGTACTTC
size: -; V: TRBV4-1; D: -; J: TRBJ2-5; CDR3: CASSQVRFRDGETQYF; DNA: TGCGCCAGCAGCCAAGTTCGTTTTCGCGATGGGGAGACCCAGTACTTC
size: -; V: TRBV6-1; D: TRBD2; J: TRBJ2-3; CDR3: CASSEARASGTDTQYF; DNA: TGTGCCAGCAGTGAAGCTCGGGCTAGCGGAACAGATACGCAGTATTTT
size: -; V: TRBV7-9; D: -; J: TRBJ1-3; CDR3: CASSPSGSGNTIYF; DNA: TGTGCCAGCAGCCCGAGCGGATCTGGAAACACCATATATTTT
size: -; V: TRBV7-8; D: -; J: TRBJ2-7; CDR3: CASSYVHLVDEQYF; DNA: TGTGCCAGCAGCTACGTACACCTTGTGGACGAGCAGTACTTC
size: -; V: TRBV6-6; D: -; J: TRBJ2-7; CDR3: CASNIGGFPIAEQYF; DNA: TGTGCCAGCAATATCGGAGGGTTCCCTATCGCCGAGCAGTACTTC
size: -; V: TRBV14; D: TRBD1; J: TRBJ1-2; CDR3: CASSPQGGYGYTF; DNA: TGTGCCAGCAGCCCGCAGGGGGGCTATGGCTACACCTTC
size: -; V: TRBV21-1; D: -; J: TRBJ2-1; CDR3: CASSKGGLSIDEQFF; DNA: TGTGCCAGCAGCAAAGGCGGGTTATCAATCGATGAGCAGTTCTTC
size: few; V: TRBV7-7; D: -; J: TRBJ2-2; CDR3: CASSQGWELFF; DNA: TGTGCTAGCAGTCAGGGGTGGGAGCTGTTTTTT
size: -; V: TRBV6-6; D: -; J: TRBJ1-5; CDR3: CASSYSGGSYQPQHF; DNA: TGTGCCAGCAGTTACTCAGGCGGCAGCTATCAGCCCCAGCATTTT
size: -; V: TRBV5-1; D: -; J: TRBJ2-7; CDR3: CASSSVVTTSYEQYF; DNA: TGCGCCAGCAGCTCCGTGGTAACGACCTCCTACGAGCAGTACTTC
size: -; V: TRBV27; D: -; J: TRBJ1-5; CDR3: CASSAFPGAGNSNQPQHF; DNA: TGTGCCAGCAGTGCCTTCCCAGGGGCGGGTAATAGCAATCAGCCCCAGCATTTT
size: -; V: TRBV14; D: -; J: TRBJ2-3; CDR3: CASSHYGGTASGDTQYF; DNA: TGTGCCAGCAGCCACTACGGCGGGACGGCCAGCGGTGATACGCAGTATTTT
size: -; V: TRBV29-1; D: -; J: TRBJ1-3; CDR3: CSVEGRGNTIYF; DNA: TGCAGCGTTGAGGGCCGTGGAAACACCATATATTTT
size: -; V: TRBV27; D: -; J: TRBJ1-1; CDR3: CASSPPGHLNTEAFF; DNA: TGTGCCAGCAGTCCTCCGGGACATTTGAACACTGAAGCTTTCTTT
size: -; V: TRBV7-7; D: -; J: TRBJ2-5; CDR3: CASSLGTGTQETQYF; DNA: TGTGCTAGCAGCTTAGGGACCGGGACACAAGAGACCCAGTACTTC
size: -; V: TRBV9; D: -; J: TRBJ2-7; CDR3: CASSLAVSGSIDEQYF; DNA: TGTGCCAGCAGCTTGGCGGTTAGCGGCAGCATTGACGAGCAGTACTTC
size: -; V: TRBV5-1; D: -; J: TRBJ2-7; CDR3: CASSGDRYEQYF; DNA: TGCGCCAGCAGCGGAGACAGATACGAGCAGTACTTC
size: -; V: TRBV2; D: TRBD2; J: TRBJ2-1; CDR3: CASSEPGLAVDEQFF; DNA: TGTGCCAGCAGTGAACCGGGACTAGCTGTCGATGAGCAGTTCTTC
size: once; V: TRBV19; D: -; J: TRBJ1-5; CDR3: CASSILGGNQPQHF; DNA: TGTGCCAGTAGTATATTAGGGGGGAATCAGCCCCAGCATTTT
size: -; V: TRBV7-9; D: -; J: TRBJ2-6; CDR3: CASSQGIAPSSGANVLTF; DNA: TGTGCCAGCAGCCAGGGGATAGCGCCAAGCTCTGGGGCCAACGTCCTGACTTTC
size: -; V: TRBV6-6; D: TRBD1; J: TRBJ2-4; CDR3: CASLYGTAGDIQYF; DNA: TGTGCCAGCCTTTATGGGACAGCCGGGGACATTCAGTACTTC
size: -; V: TRBV27; D: -; J: TRBJ2-2; CDR3: CASRTPRQGRHTGELFF; DNA: TGTGCCAGTCGGACACCCCGGCAGGGGCGACACACCGGGGAGCTGTTTTTT
size: -; V: TRBV7-9; D: TRBD1; J: TRBJ1-2; CDR3: CASSLVGDRTNYGYTF; DNA: TGTGCCAGCAGCTTAGTCGGGGACAGAACTAACTATGGCTACACCTTC
size: -; V: TRBV4-1; D: -; J: TRBJ2-7; CDR3: CASSYRDNSYEQYF; DNA: TGCGCCAGCAGCTACCGGGACAACTCCTACGAGCAGTACTTC
size: -; V: TRBV29-1; D: -; J: TRBJ2-2; CDR3: CSVVESNTGELFF; DNA: TGCAGCGTTGTGGAGTCGAACACCGGGGAGCTGTTTTTT
size: -; V: TRBV7-9; D: -; J: TRBJ1-1; CDR3: CASSSQNMNTEAFF; DNA: TGTGCCAGCAGCTCCCAGAACATGAACACTGAAGCTTTCTTT
size: -; V: TRBV29-1; D: -; J: TRBJ2-7; CDR3: CSAGGADMGYEQYF; DNA: TGCAGCGCCGGCGGGGCGGACATGGGCTACGAGCAGTACTTC
size: -; V: TRBV9; D: TRBD1; J: TRBJ1-1; CDR3: CASSPGQEVMNTEAFF; DNA: TGTGCCAGCAGCCCGGGACAGGAAGTTATGAACACTGAAGCTTTCTTT
size: -; V: TRBV15; D: -; J: TRBJ1-1; CDR3: CATSRDYGGQVTEAFF; DNA: TGTGCCACCAGCAGAGATTACGGGGGGCAAGTCACTGAAGCTTTCTTT
size: -; V: TRBV9; D: TRBD2; J: TRBJ2-7; CDR3: CASSVAPSGSYEQYF; DNA: TGTGCCAGCAGCGTAGCCCCTAGCGGGAGCTACGAGCAGTACTTC